These 9 T cell receptor beta chains came from one sample sequenced in a study of breast tumors, draining lymph nodes, adjacent tissues. TCRdb recomputed calls from the multiplex PCR reads with MiXCR, one row per CDR3 protein. The sample has 20,000 to 30,000 distinct CDR3 sequences; over 60% are singletons. What was sequenced was tumor-adjacent breast tissue. Every receptor here comes from a female donor with breast cancer. Some clones in this sample may be carry-over from other donors' samples.

The V and J genes are TRBV20-1 and TRBJ1-6, with 7 bases fitting TRBD1. The CDR3 has 15 residues. CDR1 is DFQATT and CDR2 is SNEGSKA in the germline V gene (reference sequence). Losses at the gene ends were 4 bases for V and 6 bases for J; bases not matched to a gene: 9. CDR3 DNA sequence: TGCAGTGCTACCGCGTTGTCAGGGGGTAATTCACCCCTCCACTTT. This gives the protein CSATALSGGNSPLHF.

This chain links TRBV30 with TRBJ2-1, with D hard to call. Germline CDR1 GTSNPN, CDR2 SVGIG (reference sequence). Trimming pared 2 bases from V and 1 base from J, leaving 9 bases between. CDR3 length: 14 amino acids. The CDR3 sequence: CAWSWASSYNEQFF. CDR3 coding DNA: TGTGCCTGGAGTTGGGCATCATCCTACAATGAGCAGTTCTTC.

The rearrangement joins TRBV7-3 to TRBJ2-7; D not certain. The CDR3 runs to 13 residues. Per germline, CDR1 SGHTA and CDR2 FQGTGA. V was cut by 0 bases and J by 3 bases, with 6 bases left in between. CDR3 sequence: CASSLTKDYEQYF. CDR3 DNA sequence: TGTGCCAGCAGCTTAACGAAGGACTACGAGCAGTACTTC.

A remark on this clonotype: A junction boundary mismatches the germline segment, possibly from a read error. The chain uses TRBV6-1 and TRBJ1-4; no definite D call. The CDR3 loop spans 15 amino acids. Germline lookup yields CDR1 MNHNS and CDR2 SASEGT. DNA for the CDR3: TGCGCCAGCAGTGATCGGGGTTCTGTGAGTGAAAATCTGTTTTTT. Protein sequence: CASSDRGSVSENLFF.

This CDR3 reads CASSLSGSTGELFF. In DNA form, the CDR3 reads TGTGCCAGCAGCCTTAGCGGGAGCACCGGGGAGCTGTTTTTT. This rearrangement joins TRBV7-6 to TRBJ2-2, with 9 bases identical to TRBD2. Germline-derived CDR1 and CDR2 are SGHVS and FNYEAQ. Unmatched junction bases numbered 2, after V lost 5 bases and J lost 4 bases. The CDR3 consists of 14 residues. The full variable domain, with the rest looked up from reference TRBV7-6 and TRBJ2-2, is GAGVSQSPRYKVTKRGQDVALRCDPISGHVSLYWYRQALGQGPEFLTYFNYEAQQDKSGLPNDRFSAERPEGSISTLTIQRTEQRDSAMYRCASSLSGSTGELFFGEGSRLTVL.

This clonotype was counted at least ten times. The V call is TRBV6-1, the J call TRBJ1-5; the match to TRBD1 covers 7 bases. The CDR3 runs 15 residues. The V segment lost 9 bases and the J segment 2 bases; nucleotides outside the gene matches: 10. Germline lookup yields CDR1 MNHNS and CDR2 SASEGT. CDR3 bases: TGTGCCAGTTGTCAAGGGGGCGCCGGCAATCAGCCCCAGCATTTT. Translating gives CASCQGGAGNQPQHF.

This clonotype showed up just once. The rearrangement uses TRBV5-6 and TRBJ2-7; TRBD2 is a possible D gene (5 bases). The CDR3 has 14 residues. From germline, CDR1 is SGHDT and CDR2 YYEEEE. Trimming pared 0 bases from V and 8 bases from J, leaving 15 bases between. DNA for the CDR3: TGTGCCAGCAGCTTGGGAGCGGTGCCGTCAAAGCAGTACTTC. Encoded protein: CASSLGAVPSKQYF.

Regarding this clonotype: One end of the junction does not line up with germline, which may come from a read error. The genes are TRBV20-1 and TRBJ2-5; D unclear. In germline, CDR1 is DFQATT, CDR2 SNEGSKA (reference sequence). The CDR3 sequence is 13 residues long. The CDR3 loop reads CSAIMTPQESQYF. DNA of the CDR3: TGCAGTGCTATTATGACACCTCAAGAGTCCCAGTACTTC.

Within the sample, this clonotype is medium-sized (0.01 to 0.1%). This rearrangement joins TRBV20-1 to TRBJ1-2, with D possibly TRBD1 on 6 matching bases. V was shortened by 1 base and J by 8 bases, with 20 bases between the two germline ends. Germline V gene data show CDR1 as DFQATT and CDR2 as SNEGSKA (reference sequence). CDR3 length equals 15 residues. The DNA of the CDR3 is TGCAGTGCTAGAGTAGGGGGGGGCGGTCCGGGGGGCTACACCTTC. Encoded protein: CSARVGGGGPGGYTF.